This passage covers 8 T cell receptor beta chains from one sample sequenced in a study of blood T cell repertoires in COVID-19. Some clones are missing from TCRdb's copy, which holds only in-frame ones; the method was immunoSEQ multiplex PCR. The sample has 100,000 to 110,000 clones, roughly 80% seen once. What was sequenced was peripheral blood. The receptors were sampled from a man between 65 and 85 years old with active or convalescent COVID-19.

The J gene is TRBJ1-6, the V gene TRBV6-5, with 9 bases lining up with TRBD1. After removal of 2 bases from V and 9 bases from J, the junction contained 5 bases not matched to a gene. Per germline, CDR1 MNHEY and CDR2 SVGAGI. The CDR3 has 15 amino acids. The DNA of the CDR3 is TGTGCCAGCAGTTACATGGGACAGGGTGGTTCACCCCTCCACTTT. Amino acids: CASSYMGQGGSPLHF.

The chain couples TRBV28 to TRBJ2-6, with D perhaps matching TRBD1 (6 bases). Germline CDR1 and CDR2: MDHEN and SYDVKM. V lost 4 bases and J 4 bases, leaving 20 bases between the germline ends. The CDR3 length is 18 residues. DNA of the CDR3: TGTGCCAGCAGTTCCCCTCCTCAGGGGCTGGCCGGGGCCAACGTCCTGACTTTC. It is translated as CASSSPPQGLAGANVLTF.

The CDR3 DNA is TGCGCCAGCAGCCAAGGGACAGGGGGCTCAGATACGCAGTATTTT. This codes for CASSQGTGGSDTQYF. This chain uses TRBV4-3 with TRBJ2-3; 11 bases agree with TRBD1. The CDR3 is 15 amino acids. Germline values: CDR1 LGHNA, CDR2 YSLEER. The V segment lost 1 base and the J segment 4 bases; nucleotides outside the gene matches: 1.

CDR3 coding DNA: TGCGCCAGCAGCTTGGACCAGGGCCTCCTTAGGGGCTACACCTTC. Encoded protein: CASSLDQGLLRGYTF. This chain connects TRBV5-1 to TRBJ1-2, with D possibly being TRBD1 (5 bases). V was clipped by 0 bases and J by 8 bases, with 17 bases between them. Germline lookup yields CDR1 SGHRS and CDR2 YFSETQ. The CDR3 is made up of 15 amino acids.

This clone occurred once. This chain connects TRBV7-2 to TRBJ1-1; 10 nucleotides match TRBD1. With 1 base clipped from V and 0 bases from J, the junction kept 8 bases outside the gene matches. Germline CDR1 reads SGHTA; CDR2 reads FQGNSA. This CDR3 has 18 residues. The CDR3 nucleotides are TGTGCCAGCAGCTTAGTTGGGACAGGGGCCGCGATGAACACTGAAGCTTTCTTT. It translates to CASSLVGTGAAMNTEAFF. Complete variable domain (other parts from reference TRBV7-2 and TRBJ1-1): GAGVSQSPSNKVTEKGKDVELRCDPISGHTALYWYRQSLGQGLEFLIYFQGNSAPDKSGLPSDRFSAERTGGSVSTLTIQRTQQEDSAVYLCASSLVGTGAAMNTEAFFGQGTRLTVV.

This chain links TRBV2 with TRBJ1-5; perhaps TRBD1 as D (5 bases). Trimming removed 2 bases at V and 0 bases at J, with 8 bases between. CDR1 SNHLY and CDR2 FYNNEI come from the germline V gene. The CDR3 spans 15 residues. The CDR3 loop is CASSEQGPSNQPQHF. The CDR3 DNA sequence: TGTGCCAGCAGTGAACAGGGTCCTAGCAATCAGCCCCAGCATTTT.

In DNA, the CDR3 is TGTGCCAGAAGCTCCCGGGGGGGGAGGTCGGAACCCCTCCACTTT. It codes for CARSSRGGRSEPLHF. This chain connects TRBV5-3 to TRBJ1-6, with TRBD1 as a possible D gene (5 bases). TRBV5-3 is an ORF, with its function uncertain. Trimming shortened V by 3 bases and J by 12 bases, and 19 bases separated the two germline ends. The CDR3 extends over 15 amino acids.

The CDR3 DNA sequence: TGTGCCAGTAGTACCTCCAGACAGCCGAACACTGAAGCTTTCTTT. Its translation: CASSTSRQPNTEAFF. The chain couples TRBV19 to TRBJ1-1, with D perhaps matching TRBD1 (5 bases). Germline values: CDR1 LNHDA, CDR2 SQIVND (reference sequence). Trimming removed 4 bases at V and 1 base at J, with 13 bases between. The CDR3 is 15 amino acids.